The next 5 T cell receptor beta chains were all read from a single sample in a study of T cell clones after liver transplantation. TCRdb's copy holds only in-frame clones and misses some; the assay was immunoSEQ multiplex PCR. This table holds more than 75,000 clones, roughly 85% found once. The material sequenced was CD4+ T cells from blood, taken approximately 3.5 years after liver transplant. These receptors originate from a human patient who received a liver transplant. Some of the T cells might come from the graft donor.

The chain couples TRBV6-1 to TRBJ1-2, with D possibly being TRBD1 (5 bases). This CDR3 contains 12 residues. V was cut by 1 base and J by 7 bases, with 7 bases left in between. Germline V gene data show CDR1 as MNHNS and CDR2 as SASEGT. The DNA for the CDR3 is TGTGCCAGCAGTGAAGGAGACAGTGGCTACACCTTC. Encoded protein: CASSEGDSGYTF.

This clone was seen just once. V usage is TRBV27 and J usage is TRBJ2-3; D might be TRBD2 (6 bases). V lost 6 bases, J lost 0 bases, and 22 bases lay in between. Germline CDR1 MNHEY, CDR2 SMNVEV (reference sequence). The CDR3 contains 18 residues. In nucleotides, the CDR3 is TGTGCCAGCAGCTCGTCCGGGACTCAACTAACTAGCACAGATACGCAGTATTTT. Amino acids: CASSSSGTQLTSTDTQYF.

The chain employs TRBV5-4 and TRBJ2-3; 7 bases agree with TRBD2. With V trimmed by 5 bases and J by 2 bases, 14 bases remained unmatched. Germline CDR1 and CDR2: SGHNT and YYREEE (reference sequence). The CDR3 has 17 residues. As DNA, the CDR3 is TGTGCCAGCAGTTTCGAGCGGGATATACTACCCACAGATACGCAGTATTTT. It yields the protein CASSFERDILPTDTQYF. The full variable domain, rest sourced from reference TRBV5-4 and TRBJ2-3, is ETGVTQSPTHLIKTRGQQVTLRCSSQSGHNTVSWYQQALGQGPQFIFQYYREEENGRGNFPPRFSGLQFPNYSSELNVNALELDDSALYLCASSFERDILPTDTQYFGPGTRLTVL.

The J gene is TRBJ2-3, the V gene TRBV5-1; tentative D call: TRBD1 (5 bases). Germline V CDR1 and CDR2: SGHRS, YFSETQ. This CDR3 spans 12 amino acids. Trimming removed 6 bases from V and 7 bases from J, with 12 bases in between. CDR3 amino acids: CASKGSTNTQYF. The CDR3 nucleotides read TGCGCCAGCAAGGGGTCCACGAATACGCAGTATTTT.

The chain links TRBV2 to TRBJ2-5; D may be TRBD2 (5 bases). Trimming removed 3 bases at V and 7 bases at J, with 15 bases between. Per the germline V gene, CDR1 is SNHLY and CDR2 is FYNNEI. The CDR3 sequence is 14 residues long. The CDR3 DNA is TGTGCCAGCAGTGACCGGTCGGGGAGAGGGACCCAGTACTTC. It yields the protein CASSDRSGRGTQYF.